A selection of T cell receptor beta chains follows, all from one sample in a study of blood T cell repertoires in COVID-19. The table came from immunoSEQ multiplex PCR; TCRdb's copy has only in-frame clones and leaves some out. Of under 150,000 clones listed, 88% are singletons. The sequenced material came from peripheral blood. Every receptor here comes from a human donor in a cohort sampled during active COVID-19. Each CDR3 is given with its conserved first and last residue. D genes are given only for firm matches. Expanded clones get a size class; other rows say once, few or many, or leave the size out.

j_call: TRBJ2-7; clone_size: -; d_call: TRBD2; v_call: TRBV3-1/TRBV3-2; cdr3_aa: CASSPLLAGGAEQYF; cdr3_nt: TGTGCCAGCAGCCCGCTCCTAGCGGGAGGGGCGGAGCAGTACTTC
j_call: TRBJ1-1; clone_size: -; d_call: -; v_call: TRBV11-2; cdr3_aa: CASSQGGLAFF; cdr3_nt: TGTGCCAGCAGCCAAGGGGGATTAGCGTTCTTT
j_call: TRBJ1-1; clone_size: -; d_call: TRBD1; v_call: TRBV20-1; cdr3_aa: CSASGRGHTEAFF; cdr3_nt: TGCAGTGCTAGTGGCAGGGGGCATACTGAAGCTTTCTTT
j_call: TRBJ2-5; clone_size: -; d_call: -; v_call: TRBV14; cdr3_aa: CASSQAGFGTQYF; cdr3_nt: TGTGCCAGCAGCCAAGCAGGGTTTGGGACCCAGTACTTC
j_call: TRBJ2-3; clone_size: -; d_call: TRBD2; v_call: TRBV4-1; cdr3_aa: CASSQESGRTTDTQYF; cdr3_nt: TGCGCCAGCAGCCAAGAAAGCGGGAGGACCACAGATACGCAGTATTTT
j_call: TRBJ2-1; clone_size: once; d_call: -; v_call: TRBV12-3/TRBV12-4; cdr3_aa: CASSQHSSAEQFF; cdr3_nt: TGTGCCAGCAGTCAACACAGTTCCGCTGAGCAGTTCTTC
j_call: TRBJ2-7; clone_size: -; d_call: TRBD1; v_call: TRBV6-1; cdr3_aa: CASSDYRDRPTYEQYF; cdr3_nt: TGTGCCAGCAGTGACTACCGGGACAGGCCTACCTACGAGCAGTACTTC
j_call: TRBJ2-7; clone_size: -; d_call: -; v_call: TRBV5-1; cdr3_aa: CASSPGGSGHRLYEQYF; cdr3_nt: TGCGCCAGCAGCCCTGGCGGTTCCGGACACAGGCTCTACGAGCAGTACTTC
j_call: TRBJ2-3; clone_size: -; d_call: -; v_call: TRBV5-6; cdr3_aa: CASSLNKGVQYF; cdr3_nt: TGTGCCAGCAGCTTGAATAAGGGGGTGCAGTATTTT
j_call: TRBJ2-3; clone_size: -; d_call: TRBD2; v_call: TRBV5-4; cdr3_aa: CASSPHSGRAVTDTQYF; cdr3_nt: TGTGCCAGCAGCCCCCATAGCGGGAGGGCCGTCACAGATACGCAGTATTTT
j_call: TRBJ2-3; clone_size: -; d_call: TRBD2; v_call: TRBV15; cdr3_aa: CATSSVAGGADTQYF; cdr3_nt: TGTGCCACCAGCAGCGTAGCGGGAGGTGCAGATACGCAGTATTTT
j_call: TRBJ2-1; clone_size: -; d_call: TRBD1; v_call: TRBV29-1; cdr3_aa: CSVTGQGISRNEQFF; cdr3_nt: TGCAGCGTTACCGGACAGGGAATCTCTCGTAATGAGCAGTTCTTC
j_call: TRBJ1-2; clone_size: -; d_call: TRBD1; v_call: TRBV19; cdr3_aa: CASREQGDYGYTF; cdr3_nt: TGTGCCAGTAGGGAACAGGGGGACTATGGCTACACCTTC
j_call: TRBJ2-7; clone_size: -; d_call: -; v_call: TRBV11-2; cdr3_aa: CASSLVLGAGVYEQYF; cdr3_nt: TGTGCCAGCAGCTTAGTTCTCGGGGCAGGGGTGTACGAGCAGTACTTC
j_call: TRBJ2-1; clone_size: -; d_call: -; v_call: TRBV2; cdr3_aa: CASNPSPVNEQFF; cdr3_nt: TGTGCCAGCAACCCTAGCCCTGTTAATGAGCAGTTCTTC
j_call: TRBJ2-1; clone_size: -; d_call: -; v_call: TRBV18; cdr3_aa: CASSPLSAGSVDEQFF; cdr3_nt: TGTGCCAGCTCACCACTCAGCGCGGGTAGTGTTGATGAGCAGTTCTTC